This entry concerns a single T cell receptor (beta chain). Some clones are missing from TCRdb's copy, which holds only in-frame ones; the method was immunoSEQ multiplex PCR. The data show over 150,000 clones, with around nine tenths seen just once and 0.85% to 1.2% held by the top ten. This sample was taken from a study of T cell responses to AZD1222 COVID-19 vaccine. Germline V lookup: CDR1 MNHEY, CDR2 SVGEGT. Trimming removed 0 bases from V and 0 bases from J; junction bases left unmatched: 3. CDR3 length: 16 residues. The sequences come from peripheral blood, collected 28 days after the second AZD1222 dose. This TCR came from an adult who received the AZD1222 COVID-19 vaccine. This rearrangement joins TRBV6-2 or TRBV6-3 to TRBJ2-3; 7 bases agree with TRBD1. The CDR3 loop reads CASSYSRTGSTDTQYF. CDR3 nucleotides: TGTGCCAGCAGTTACTCCCGGACAGGAAGCACAGATACGCAGTATTTT.